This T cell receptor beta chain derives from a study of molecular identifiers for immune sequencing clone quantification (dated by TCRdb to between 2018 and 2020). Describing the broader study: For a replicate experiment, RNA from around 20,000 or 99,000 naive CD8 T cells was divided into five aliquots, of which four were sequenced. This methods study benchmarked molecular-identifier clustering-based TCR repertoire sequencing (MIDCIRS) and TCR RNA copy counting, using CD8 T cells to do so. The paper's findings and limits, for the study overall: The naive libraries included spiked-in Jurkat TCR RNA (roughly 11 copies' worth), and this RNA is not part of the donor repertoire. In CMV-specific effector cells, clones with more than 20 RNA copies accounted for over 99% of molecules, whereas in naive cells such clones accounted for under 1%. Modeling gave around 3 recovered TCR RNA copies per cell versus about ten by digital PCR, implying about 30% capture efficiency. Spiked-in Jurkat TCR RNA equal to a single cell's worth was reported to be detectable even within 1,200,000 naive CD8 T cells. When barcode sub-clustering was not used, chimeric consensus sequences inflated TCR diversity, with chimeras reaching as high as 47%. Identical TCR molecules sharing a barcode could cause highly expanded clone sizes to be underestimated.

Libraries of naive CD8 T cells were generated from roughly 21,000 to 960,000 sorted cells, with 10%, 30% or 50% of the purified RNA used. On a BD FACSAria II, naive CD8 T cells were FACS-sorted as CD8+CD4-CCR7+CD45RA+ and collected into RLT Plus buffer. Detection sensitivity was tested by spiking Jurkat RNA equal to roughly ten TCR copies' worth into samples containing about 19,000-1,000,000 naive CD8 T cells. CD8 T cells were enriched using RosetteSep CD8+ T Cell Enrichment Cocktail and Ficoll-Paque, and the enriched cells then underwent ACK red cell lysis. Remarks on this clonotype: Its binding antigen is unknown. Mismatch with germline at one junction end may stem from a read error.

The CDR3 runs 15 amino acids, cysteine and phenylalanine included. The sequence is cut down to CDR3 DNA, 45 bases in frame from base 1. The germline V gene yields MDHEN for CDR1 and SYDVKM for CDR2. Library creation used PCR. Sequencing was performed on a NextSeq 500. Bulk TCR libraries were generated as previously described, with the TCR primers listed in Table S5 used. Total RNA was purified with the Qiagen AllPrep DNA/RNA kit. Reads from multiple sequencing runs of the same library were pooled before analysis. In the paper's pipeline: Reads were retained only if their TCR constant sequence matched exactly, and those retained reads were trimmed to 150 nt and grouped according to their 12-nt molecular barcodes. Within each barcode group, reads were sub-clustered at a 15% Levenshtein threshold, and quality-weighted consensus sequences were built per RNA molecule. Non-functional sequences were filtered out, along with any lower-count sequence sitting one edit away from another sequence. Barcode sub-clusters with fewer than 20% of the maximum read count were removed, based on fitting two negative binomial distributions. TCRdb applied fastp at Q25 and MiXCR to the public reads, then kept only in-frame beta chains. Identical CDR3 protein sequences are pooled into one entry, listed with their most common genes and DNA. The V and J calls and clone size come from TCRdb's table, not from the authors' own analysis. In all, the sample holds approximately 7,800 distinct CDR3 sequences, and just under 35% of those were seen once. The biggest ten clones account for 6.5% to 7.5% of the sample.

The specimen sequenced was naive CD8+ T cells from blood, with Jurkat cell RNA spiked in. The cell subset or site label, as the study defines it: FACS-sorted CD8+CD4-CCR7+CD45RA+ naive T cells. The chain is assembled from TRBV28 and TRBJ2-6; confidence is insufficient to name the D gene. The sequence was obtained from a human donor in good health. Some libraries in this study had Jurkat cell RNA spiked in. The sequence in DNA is TGTGCCAGCAGTTTTTATAGGGAAGGTGCCAACGGCCTGACTTTC. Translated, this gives CASSFYREGANGLTF.